The T cell receptor beta chain described here comes from a study of OX40 agonist ivuxolimab in advanced cancers. Study context: Among those enrolled, mean age was about 60 years (range about 23 to 85) and less than 90% were male.

The CDR3 runs 12 residues. Trimming stripped 6 bases from V and 6 bases from J, with 14 bases between. Germline lookup yields CDR1 SQVTM and CDR2 ANQGSEA. Baseline, cycle 4 day 1, and cycle 7 day 1 were the blood sampling points. The method was immunoSEQ multiplex PCR; TCRdb's version includes in-frame clones alone and lacks a portion of them. Altogether approximately 90,000 clones are present, around 87% being singletons, with the ten largest covering approximately 4%. The sequence derives from an adult with an advanced solid tumor such as melanoma, head and neck, liver or kidney cancer. The material was CD4+ or CD8+ T cells sorted from blood, obtained in a trial of the OX40 agonist ivuxolimab. The V and J genes are TRBV29-1 and TRBJ1-1, with D tentatively TRBD1 (5 bases). CDR3 protein: CSVGPGDAEAFF. The CDR3 nucleotides are TGCAGCGTGGGCCCGGGGGACGCTGAAGCTTTCTTT. Together with reference TRBV29-1 and TRBJ1-1, the CDR3 gives the full variable domain: SAVISQKPSRDICQRGTSLTIQCQVDSQVTMMFWYRQQPGQSLTLIATANQGSEATYESGFVIDKFPISRPNLTFSTLTVSNMSPEDSSIYLCSVGPGDAEAFFGQGTRLTVV.